The sequence of this T cell receptor beta chain was determined in a study of blood T cell repertoires in COVID-19. The CDR3 is 11 residues long. The germline V and J ends were trimmed by 4 bases and 6 bases, with 6 bases remaining between them. CDR1 and CDR2 (germline): SGHDN, FVKESK. The repertoire was sequenced with immunoSEQ multiplex PCR; TCRdb's copy has only in-frame clones and lacks some. The data hold around 400,000 clones, with around 87% observed a single time. This clone has only a few counts. V and J are TRBV14 and TRBJ2-5; perhaps TRBD2 as D (5 bases). This TCR was recovered from a woman aged 55-75 years with COVID-19, enrolled during active disease. The sequenced material came from peripheral blood. The CDR3 coding sequence is TGTGCCAGCAGCCCGGGGAAGACCCAGTACTTC. This gives the protein CASSPGKTQYF. Combining the CDR3 with reference TRBV14 and TRBJ2-5 gives the whole variable domain EAGVTQFPSHSVIEKGQTVTLRCDPISGHDNLYWYRRVMGKEIKFLLHFVKESKQDESGMPNNRFLAERTGGTYSTLKVQPAELEDSGVYFCASSPGKTQYFGPGTRLLVL.